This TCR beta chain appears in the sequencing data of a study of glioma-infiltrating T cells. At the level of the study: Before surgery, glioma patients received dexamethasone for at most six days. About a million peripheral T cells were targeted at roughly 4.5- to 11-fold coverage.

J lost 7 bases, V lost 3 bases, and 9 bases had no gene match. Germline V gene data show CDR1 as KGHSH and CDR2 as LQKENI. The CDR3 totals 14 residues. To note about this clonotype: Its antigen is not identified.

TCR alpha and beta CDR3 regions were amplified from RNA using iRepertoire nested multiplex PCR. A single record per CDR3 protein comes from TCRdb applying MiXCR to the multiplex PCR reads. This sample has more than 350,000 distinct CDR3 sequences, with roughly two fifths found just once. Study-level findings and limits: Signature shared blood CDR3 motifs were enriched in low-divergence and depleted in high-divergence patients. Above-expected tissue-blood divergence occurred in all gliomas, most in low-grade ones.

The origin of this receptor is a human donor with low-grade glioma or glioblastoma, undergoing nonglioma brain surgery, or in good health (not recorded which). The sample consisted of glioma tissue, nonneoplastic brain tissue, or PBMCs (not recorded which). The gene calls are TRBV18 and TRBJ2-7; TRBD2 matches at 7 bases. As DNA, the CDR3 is TGTGCCAGCTCACCGATGGCGGGGGAGACTGAGCAGTACTTC. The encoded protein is CASSPMAGETEQYF.